These T cell receptor beta chains were read from a single sample in a study of regulatory T cells in long-lasting Graves disease. TCRdb re-called the multiplex PCR reads through MiXCR, storing one row per CDR3 protein. The sample holds over 450,000 distinct CDR3 sequences, more than 10% seen once. The same data also went into a second study, on T cells in Graves' hyperthyroidism and ophthalmopathy.

The specimen comprised peripheral blood mononuclear cells (PBMCs), sampled at new diagnosis, from a patient treated with antithyroid drugs. These receptors were taken from a woman in her 30s with Graves disease. Each CDR3 is given with its conserved first and last residue. A D gene is named only where the DNA matches it firmly. Size tells how often a clone was seen (once, few, many) or the class of an expanded clone, and some rows leave it out.

cdr3_nt | cdr3_aa | d_call | clone_size | j_call | v_call
TGTGCCAGCAGCGACAGGGGGCGAAGGAATGAGCAGTTCTTC | CASSDRGRRNEQFF | TRBD1 | many | TRBJ2-1 | TRBV6-1
TGTGCCAGCAGGGGCAGCTCGGGGGCCCAGTACTTC | CASRGSSGAQYF | - | many | TRBJ2-5 | TRBV2
TGTGCCAGCAGTGAACTTGTTCCAAGTCAGCCCCAGCATTTT | CASSELVPSQPQHF | - | - | TRBJ1-5 | TRBV2
TGTGCCAGTAGTATAGATCGGGGGGCAGGCTATGGCTACACCTTC | CASSIDRGAGYGYTF | - | - | TRBJ1-2 | TRBV19
TGTGCCACCAGCAGAGACAGGGCCAGTCAGCCCCAGCATTTT | CATSRDRASQPQHF | - | - | TRBJ1-5 | TRBV15
TGTGCCAGCAGGCTCAGATCCACCGGGGAGCTGTTTTTT | CASRLRSTGELFF | - | - | TRBJ2-2 | TRBV6-1
TGTGCCAGTAATGGGCTCTCTGGGGCCAACGTCCTGACTTTC | CASNGLSGANVLTF | - | few | TRBJ2-6 | TRBV19
TGTGCCAGCAGTGAAGGGGTCGAGAACACCGGGGAGCTGTTTTTT | CASSEGVENTGELFF | - | many | TRBJ2-2 | TRBV2
TGTGCCAGCAGTTTAGTAGGGACAGGGGGCTCCGGTGGCTACACCTTC | CASSLVGTGGSGGYTF | TRBD1 | many | TRBJ1-2 | TRBV28
TGTGCCAGCTCACCCGGTCCGTCTTACAATGAGCAGTTCTTC | CASSPGPSYNEQFF | - | many | TRBJ2-1 | TRBV18
TGTGCCAGCAGCTTAGGGCTAGCCGGTGAGCAGTTCTTC | CASSLGLAGEQFF | - | - | TRBJ2-1 | TRBV7-3
TGTGCCATCAGTGAGTCCTCGGGACGGGGAGCAAAACTGTTTTTT | CAISESSGRGAKLFF | - | few | TRBJ1-4 | TRBV10-3
TGTGCCAGCAGCTTGACAAGAGAGGAGACCCAGTACTTC | CASSLTREETQYF | - | few | TRBJ2-5 | TRBV7-3
TGTGCCAGCAGCTTAGGGGTAGGGGCTGAAGCTTTCTTT | CASSLGVGAEAFF | - | few | TRBJ1-1 | TRBV7-3
TGTGCCAGCAGCGAGACCGGGACAGGCTACGAGCAGTACTTC | CASSETGTGYEQYF | TRBD1 | many | TRBJ2-7 | TRBV2
TGTGCCAGCAGCTCCCGGGACAGGGGTCAGCAGTACTTC | CASSSRDRGQQYF | TRBD1 | many | TRBJ2-7 | TRBV11-2
TGTGCCAGCCGCCCCATCCGGCGGGGGAGCGAGACCCAGTACTTC | CASRPIRRGSETQYF | TRBD2 | many | TRBJ2-5 | TRBV27
TGTGCTAGTGGTTTGGGGGGAGATACGCAGTATTTT | CASGLGGDTQYF | - | many | TRBJ2-3 | TRBV12-5
TGTGCCTCAGGGTCCAGTCCCTATGGCTACACCTTC | CASGSSPYGYTF | - | many | TRBJ1-2 | TRBV2
TGTGCCAGTAGCGGGGAGCGGGAGAGGTGGACCGGGGAGCTGTTTTTT | CASSGERERWTGELFF | TRBD2 | many | TRBJ2-2 | TRBV19
TGTGCCAGCAGGCTTGAGGGGGCTGAAGCTTTCTTT | CASRLEGAEAFF | - | many | TRBJ1-1 | TRBV2
TGTGCCATCAGTGGAACTGAGGACGGCGACTCCTACGAGCAGTACTTC | CAISGTEDGDSYEQYF | - | few | TRBJ2-7 | TRBV10-3